This TCR beta chain was sequenced in a study of cytomegalovirus exposure and HLA in healthy donors. At the level of the study: In an early release, HLA-typed donors contributed tens of millions of unique TCR sequences. The study, taken as a whole, reports: Sequencing depth roughly uniform across donors was assumed in presence/absence analyses.

Germline V gene lookup returns CDR1 MNHEY and CDR2 SMNVEV (reference sequence). This CDR3 has 14 residues. Trimming pared 3 bases from V and 4 bases from J, leaving 12 bases between. PCR was performed using 60 Vbeta and 13 Jbeta primers. Sequencing used immunoSEQ multiplex PCR; TCRdb keeps in-frame clones, though not all of them. The table includes 150,000 to 200,000 clones, approximately 84% detected once. With respect to this clone: Antigen: not known.

The material sequenced was PBMCs. This chain joins TRBV27 and TRBJ1-1; a weak D match, TRBD1 (5 bases). This sequence originates from a woman in her 30s in good health and CMV-seropositive. In DNA form, the CDR3 reads TGTGCCAGCAGTTTTCGACCAGGGTCCACTGAAGCTTTCTTT. This sequence encodes CASSFRPGSTEAFF.